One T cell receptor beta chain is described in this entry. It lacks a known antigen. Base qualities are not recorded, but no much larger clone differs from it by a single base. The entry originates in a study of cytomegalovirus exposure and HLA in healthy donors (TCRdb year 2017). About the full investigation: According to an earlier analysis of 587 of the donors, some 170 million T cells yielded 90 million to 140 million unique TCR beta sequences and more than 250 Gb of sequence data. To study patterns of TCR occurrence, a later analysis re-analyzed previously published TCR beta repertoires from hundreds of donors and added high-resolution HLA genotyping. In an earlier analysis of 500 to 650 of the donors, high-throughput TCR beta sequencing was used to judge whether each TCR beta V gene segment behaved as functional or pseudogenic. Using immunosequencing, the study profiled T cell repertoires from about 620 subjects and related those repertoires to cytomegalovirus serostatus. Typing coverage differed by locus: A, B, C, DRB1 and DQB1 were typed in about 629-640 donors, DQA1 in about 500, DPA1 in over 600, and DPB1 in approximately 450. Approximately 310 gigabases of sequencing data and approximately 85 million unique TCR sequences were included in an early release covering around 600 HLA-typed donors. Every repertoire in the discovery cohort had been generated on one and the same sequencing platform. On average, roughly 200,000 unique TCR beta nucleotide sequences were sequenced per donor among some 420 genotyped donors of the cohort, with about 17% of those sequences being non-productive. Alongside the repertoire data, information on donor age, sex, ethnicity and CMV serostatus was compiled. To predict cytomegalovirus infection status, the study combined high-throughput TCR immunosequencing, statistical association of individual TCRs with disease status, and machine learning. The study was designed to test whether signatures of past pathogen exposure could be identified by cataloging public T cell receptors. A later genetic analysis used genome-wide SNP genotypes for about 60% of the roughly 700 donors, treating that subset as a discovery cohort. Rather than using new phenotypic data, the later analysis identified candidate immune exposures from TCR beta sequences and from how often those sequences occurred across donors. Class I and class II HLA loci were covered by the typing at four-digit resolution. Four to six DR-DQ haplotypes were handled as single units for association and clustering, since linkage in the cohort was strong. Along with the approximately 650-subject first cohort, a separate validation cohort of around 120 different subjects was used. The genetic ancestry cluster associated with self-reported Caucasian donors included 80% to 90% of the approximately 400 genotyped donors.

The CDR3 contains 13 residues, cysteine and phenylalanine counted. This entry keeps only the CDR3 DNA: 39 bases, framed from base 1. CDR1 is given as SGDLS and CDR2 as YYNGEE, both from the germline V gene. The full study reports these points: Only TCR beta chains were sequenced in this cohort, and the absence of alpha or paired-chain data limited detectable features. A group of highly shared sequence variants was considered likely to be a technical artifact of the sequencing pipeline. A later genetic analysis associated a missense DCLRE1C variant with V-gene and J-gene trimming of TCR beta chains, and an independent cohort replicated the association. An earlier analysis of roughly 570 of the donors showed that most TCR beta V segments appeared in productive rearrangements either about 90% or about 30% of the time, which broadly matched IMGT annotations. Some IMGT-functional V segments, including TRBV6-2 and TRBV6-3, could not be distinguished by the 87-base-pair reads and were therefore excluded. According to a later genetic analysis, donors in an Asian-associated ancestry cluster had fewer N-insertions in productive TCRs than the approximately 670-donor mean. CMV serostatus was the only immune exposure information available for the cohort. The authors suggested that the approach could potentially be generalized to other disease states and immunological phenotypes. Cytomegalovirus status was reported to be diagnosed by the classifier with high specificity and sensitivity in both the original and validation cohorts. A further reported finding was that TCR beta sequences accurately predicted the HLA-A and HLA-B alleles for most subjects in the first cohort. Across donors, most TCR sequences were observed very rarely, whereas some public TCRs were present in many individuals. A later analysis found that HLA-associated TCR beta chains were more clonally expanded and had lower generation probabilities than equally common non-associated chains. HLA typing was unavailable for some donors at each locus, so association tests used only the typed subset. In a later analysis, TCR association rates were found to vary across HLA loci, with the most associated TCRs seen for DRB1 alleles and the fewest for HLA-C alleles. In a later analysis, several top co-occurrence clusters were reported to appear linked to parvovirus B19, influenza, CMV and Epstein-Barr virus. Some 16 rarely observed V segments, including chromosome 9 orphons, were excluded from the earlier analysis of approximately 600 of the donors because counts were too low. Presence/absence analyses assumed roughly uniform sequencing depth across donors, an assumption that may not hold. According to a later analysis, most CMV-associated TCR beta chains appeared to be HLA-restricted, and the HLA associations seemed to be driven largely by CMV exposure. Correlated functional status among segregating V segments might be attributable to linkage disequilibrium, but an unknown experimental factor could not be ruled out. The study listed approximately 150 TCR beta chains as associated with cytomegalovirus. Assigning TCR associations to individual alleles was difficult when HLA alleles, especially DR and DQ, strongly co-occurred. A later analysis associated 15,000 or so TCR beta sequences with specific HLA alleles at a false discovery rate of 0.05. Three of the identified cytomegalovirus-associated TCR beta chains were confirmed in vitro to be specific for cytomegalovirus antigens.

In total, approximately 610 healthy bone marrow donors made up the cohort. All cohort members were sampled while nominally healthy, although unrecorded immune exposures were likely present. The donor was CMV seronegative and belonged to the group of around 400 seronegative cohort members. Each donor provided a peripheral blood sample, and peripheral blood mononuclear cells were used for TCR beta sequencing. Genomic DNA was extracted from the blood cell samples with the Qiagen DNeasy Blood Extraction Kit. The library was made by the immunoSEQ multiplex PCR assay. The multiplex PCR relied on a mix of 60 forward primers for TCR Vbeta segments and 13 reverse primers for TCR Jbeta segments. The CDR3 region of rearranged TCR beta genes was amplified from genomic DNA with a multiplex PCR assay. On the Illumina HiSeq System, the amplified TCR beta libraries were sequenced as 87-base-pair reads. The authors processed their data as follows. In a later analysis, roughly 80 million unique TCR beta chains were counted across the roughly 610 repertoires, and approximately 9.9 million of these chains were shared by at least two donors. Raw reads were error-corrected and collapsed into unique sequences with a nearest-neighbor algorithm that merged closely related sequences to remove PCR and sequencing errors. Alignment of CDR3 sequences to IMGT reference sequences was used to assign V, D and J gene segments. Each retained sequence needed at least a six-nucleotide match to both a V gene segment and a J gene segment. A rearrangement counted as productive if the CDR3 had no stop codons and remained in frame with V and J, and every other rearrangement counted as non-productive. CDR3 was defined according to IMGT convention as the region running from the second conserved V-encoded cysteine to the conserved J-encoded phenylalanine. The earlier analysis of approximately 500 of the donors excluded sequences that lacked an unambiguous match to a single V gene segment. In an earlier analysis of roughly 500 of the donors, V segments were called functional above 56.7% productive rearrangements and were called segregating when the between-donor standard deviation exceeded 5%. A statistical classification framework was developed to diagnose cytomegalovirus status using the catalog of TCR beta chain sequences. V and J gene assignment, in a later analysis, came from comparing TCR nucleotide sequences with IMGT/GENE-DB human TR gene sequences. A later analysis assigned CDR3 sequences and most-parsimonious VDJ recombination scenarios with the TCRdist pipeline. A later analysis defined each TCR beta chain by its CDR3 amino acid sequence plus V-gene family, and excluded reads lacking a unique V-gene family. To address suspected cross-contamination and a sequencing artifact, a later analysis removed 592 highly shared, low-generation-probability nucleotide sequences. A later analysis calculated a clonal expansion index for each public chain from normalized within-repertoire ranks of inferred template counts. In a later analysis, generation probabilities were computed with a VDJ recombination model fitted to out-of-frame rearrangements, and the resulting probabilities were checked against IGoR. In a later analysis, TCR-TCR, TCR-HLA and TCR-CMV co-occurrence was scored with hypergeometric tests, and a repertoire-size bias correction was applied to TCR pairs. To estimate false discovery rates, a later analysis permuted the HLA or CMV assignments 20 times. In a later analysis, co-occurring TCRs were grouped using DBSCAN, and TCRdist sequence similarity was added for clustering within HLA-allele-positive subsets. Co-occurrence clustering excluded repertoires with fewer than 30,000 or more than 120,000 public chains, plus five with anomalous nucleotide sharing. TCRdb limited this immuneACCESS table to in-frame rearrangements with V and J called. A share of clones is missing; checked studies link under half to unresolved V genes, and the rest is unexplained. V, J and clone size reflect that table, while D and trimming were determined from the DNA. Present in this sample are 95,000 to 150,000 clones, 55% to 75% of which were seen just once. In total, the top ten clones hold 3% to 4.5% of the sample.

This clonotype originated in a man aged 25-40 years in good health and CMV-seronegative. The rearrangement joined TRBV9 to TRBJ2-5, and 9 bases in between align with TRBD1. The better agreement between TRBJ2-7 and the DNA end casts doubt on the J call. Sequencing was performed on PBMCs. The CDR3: CASSAGQGNEQYF. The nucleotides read TGTGCCAGCAGCGCCGGACAGGGGAACGAGCAGTACTTC.